This note documents a single T cell receptor beta chain sequence. Its cognate antigen has yet to be identified. Per-nucleotide qualities are absent, and no much larger clonotype sits a single base away. The data are from a study of beta chain features in type 1 diabetes (dated by TCRdb to the late 2010s). With regard to the full study: Mean age, gender distribution, total cell number and subset yield did not differ between patients and healthy donors. A total of about 99,000,000 sorted cells were examined across all samples, and RNA yield correlated strongly with the number of cells per subset. Naive and central memory subsets were obtained from all 28 donors, but regulatory and stem cell-like memory subsets were isolated from only 8 patients and 8 healthy donors. In the study, TCRB repertoires of sorted circulating CD4+ T cell subsets from recently diagnosed type 1 diabetes patients were compared with those of matched healthy donors.

Trimming takes 3 bases from V and 6 bases from J, and the germline ends sit 19 bases apart. The CDR3 measures 15 amino acids from cysteine to phenylalanine. The kept DNA is CDR3 alone, 45 bases in frame from the first base. Per the germline V gene, SGDLS is the CDR1 and YYNGEE is the CDR2. Each donor gave one peripheral blood draw, averaging roughly 120 mL, which was collected into heparinised tubes. A BD FACSAria II was used to sort naive, central memory, regulatory and stem cell-like memory CD4+ T cells with a panel that included CD45RO, CCR7, CD25, CD127, CD95 and CD27. Purity was above 95% for every sorted population. PBMCs were isolated immediately by Lymphoprep density gradient centrifugation and stained directly without culture. So that batch effects would be minimized, each experiment stained and sorted samples in pairs, pairing one healthy donor with one patient. The paper's findings and limits, for the study overall: A moderate but significant shortening of TCRB CDR3 length was observed in type 1 diabetes patients in all four CD4+ subsets. PCR may preferentially amplify shorter templates, but because patient and control samples were amplified and corrected together, any resulting skew would affect both groups equally. The naive, central memory and regulatory TCRB repertoires appeared to resemble one another more closely among patients than among healthy donors. Because cDNA was sequenced instead of genomic DNA, activated cells with high expression could be over-represented, although the groups did not differ in activation or CD3 levels. At VDJ recombination sites, patients with type 1 diabetes made fewer insertions and deleted more nucleotides, a pattern implying thymic rearrangement abnormalities. Only small numbers of individuals were included in the HLA sub-analyses, which left unresolved whether HLA type had any influence on TCRB rearrangement.

The entire amount of isolated RNA was reverse transcribed using the High Capacity cDNA Reverse Transcription Kit, so the sequenced TCRB transcripts were expressed ones. Deep immunoSEQ sequencing was performed on naive, central memory and regulatory T cell samples, with an average of approximately 3.9 million total reads per sample. After sorted cells were lysed in RLT buffer, RNA was extracted with DNase-treated RNeasy Micro or Mini kits, with the choice depending on cell number. To prevent cross-contamination, each cell subset was processed individually, whereas patient and healthy donor samples were processed jointly. The immunoSEQ multiplex PCR was used to amplify TCRB sequences from cDNA, generating 87-bp fragments that spanned the CDR3 region. Sequencing of the amplicons was performed on the Illumina HiSeq platform. The authors' pipeline ran thus. Synthetic template baselines were used to correct PCR bias computationally, reads within Hamming distance 2 were collapsed, and singletons that could not be merged were discarded. Reads were aligned to IMGT to assign V, D and J genes, CDR3 length, and insertions or deletions at six rearrangement sites. Within each subset, clonotype counts were normalized to sorted cell number, after which true diversity and Gini coefficients were computed with the tcR R package. The overlap coefficient, calculated on TCRB nucleotide sequences, was used to quantify repertoire sharing. Out-of-frame TCRB sequences from naive cells were analyzed as a proxy for the pre-selection repertoire. TCRdb carries this immuneACCESS record with in-frame sequences only. Its versions omit some clonotypes, under half of them owing to an unresolved V gene in the studies checked, with the rest unexplained. That table gives V, J and clone size, and the DNA gave D and trimming. The sample includes roughly 280,000 clones, with roughly 24% observed a single time. 0.012% of the sample is taken by the ten largest.

Recombination linked TRBV9 to TRBJ2-7; the best D guess is TRBD1, with 5 bases matching. The TCR originated in a woman aged 30 to 39 with type 1 diabetes. Sequenced input: naive CD4+ T cells from blood. What the cell subset or site label conveys for this sample: true naive CD4+ T cells. CDR3 protein: CASSALPDTTGEQYF. At the DNA level, the sequence is TGTGCCAGCAGCGCCCTTCCGGATACTACAGGCGAGCAGTACTTC. The reference TRBV9 and TRBJ2-7 proteins fill in what lies around the CDR3, so the full variable domain reads DSGVTQTPKHLITATGQRVTLRCSPRSGDLSVYWYQQSLDQGLQFLIQYYNGEERAKGNILERFSAQQFPDLHSELNLSSLELGDSALYFCASSALPDTTGEQYFGPGTRLTVT.